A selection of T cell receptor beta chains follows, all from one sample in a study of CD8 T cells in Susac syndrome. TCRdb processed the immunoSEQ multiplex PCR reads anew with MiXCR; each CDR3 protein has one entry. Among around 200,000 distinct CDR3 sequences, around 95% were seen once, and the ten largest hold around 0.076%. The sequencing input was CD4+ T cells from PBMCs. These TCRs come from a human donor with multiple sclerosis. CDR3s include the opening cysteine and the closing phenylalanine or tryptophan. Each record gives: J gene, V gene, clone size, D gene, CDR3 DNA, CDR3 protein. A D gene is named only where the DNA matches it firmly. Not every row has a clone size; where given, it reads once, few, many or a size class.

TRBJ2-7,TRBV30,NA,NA,TGTGCCTGGAGTTTTGGGGGGCTCTCCTACGAGCAGTACTTC,CAWSFGGLSYEQYF
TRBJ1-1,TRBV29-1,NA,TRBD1,TGCAGCGTTGTTGGGACAGGGGTTCGAGGGACTGAAGCTTTCTTT,CSVVGTGVRGTEAFF
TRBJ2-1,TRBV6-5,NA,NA,TGTGCCAGCAAAAAGCCTCCCATCAATGAGCAGTTCTTC,CASKKPPINEQFF
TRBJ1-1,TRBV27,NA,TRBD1,TGTGCCAGCAGGAAGCAGGGGGCGAACACTGAAGCTTTCTTT,CASRKQGANTEAFF
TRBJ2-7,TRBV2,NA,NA,TGTGCCTGCAGAGGGATCGCCTACGAGCAGTACTTC,CACRGIAYEQYF
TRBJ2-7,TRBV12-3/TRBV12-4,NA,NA,TGTGCCAGCAGTTTAGGTCACATTTACGAGCAGTACTTC,CASSLGHIYEQYF
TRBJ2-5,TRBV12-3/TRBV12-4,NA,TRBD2,TGTGCCACCCGACTAGCGGGGGGCCTTCAAGAGACCCAGTACTTC,CATRLAGGLQETQYF
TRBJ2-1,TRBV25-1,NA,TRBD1,TGTGCCAGCTCCCCCGGGACAGGGGCTAGGAATGAGCAGTTCTTC,CASSPGTGARNEQFF
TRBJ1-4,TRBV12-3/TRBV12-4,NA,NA,TGTGCCAGCAGCCTACGGGACACGGAAAAACTGTTTTTT,CASSLRDTEKLFF
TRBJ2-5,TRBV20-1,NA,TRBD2,TGCAGTGCTAGACCAGGGACTAGTCAAGAGACCCAGTACTTC,CSARPGTSQETQYF
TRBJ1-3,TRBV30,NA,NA,TGTGCCTGGAGTGCACTATCTATTACCAACACCATATATTTT,CAWSALSITNTIYF
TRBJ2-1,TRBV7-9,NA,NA,TGTGCCAGCAGCTCCTTCTCCCGGGACTACAATGAGCAGTTCTTC,CASSSFSRDYNEQFF
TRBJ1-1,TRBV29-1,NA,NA,TGCAGCGTTGAACCTCGGGAGGATACTGAAGCTTTCTTT,CSVEPREDTEAFF
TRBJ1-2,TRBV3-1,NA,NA,TGTGCCAGCAGCCCCCTCTCTTGGGGTAACTATGGCTACACCTTC,CASSPLSWGNYGYTF
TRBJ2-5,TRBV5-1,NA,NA,TGCGCCAGCAGCTTGGCCGGTCAGAAAGAGACCCAGTACTTC,CASSLAGQKETQYF
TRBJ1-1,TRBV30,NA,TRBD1,TGTGCCTGGAGTGGCTACAGGGGGCAAGGTCAAAACACTGAAGCTTTCTTT,CAWSGYRGQGQNTEAFF
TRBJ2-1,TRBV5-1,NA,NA,TGCGCCAGCAGCCTAAACAACAAGGAGAATGAGCAGTTCTTC,CASSLNNKENEQFF
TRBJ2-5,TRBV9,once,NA,TGTGCCAGCAGCGTATCGGCGGCCCAGTACTTC,CASSVSAAQYF
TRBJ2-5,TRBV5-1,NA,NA,TGCGCCAGCAGCGGGATACTAGCCCCCCAAGAGACCCAGTACTTC,CASSGILAPQETQYF
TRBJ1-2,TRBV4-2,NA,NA,TGTGCCAGCAGCCAAGTGGCGGACGCAGCTCTTAGTACTAACTATGGCTACACCTTC,CASSQVADAALSTNYGYTF
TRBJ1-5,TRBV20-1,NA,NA,TGCAGTGAGGTGGGGAATCAGCCCCAGCATTTT,CSEVGNQPQHF
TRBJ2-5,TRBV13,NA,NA,TGTGCCAGCATGCGCCGGGACCTTCCCCGCGAGACCCAGTACTTC,CASMRRDLPRETQYF
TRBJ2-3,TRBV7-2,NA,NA,TGTGCCAGCGGCGCCGGCGATACGCAGTATTTT,CASGAGDTQYF
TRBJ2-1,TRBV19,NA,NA,TGTGCCAGTAGTCGACAGAAACTCAACTCCTACAATGAGCAGTTCTTC,CASSRQKLNSYNEQFF
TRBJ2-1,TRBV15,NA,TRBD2,TGTGCCACCAGCAGAGTACTCGCTAGCGGGGGGGAGCAGTTCTTC,CATSRVLASGGEQFF
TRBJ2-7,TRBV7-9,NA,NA,TGTGCCAGCAGTCGACAAGCCCTTTCCGAGCAGTACTTC,CASSRQALSEQYF
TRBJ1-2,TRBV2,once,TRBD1,TGTGCCAGCAATCCGGGACAGTTAATATATGGCTACACCTTC,CASNPGQLIYGYTF
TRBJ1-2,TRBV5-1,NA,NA,TGCGCCAGCACCTGGGGTGCGGAGGTGGGGGGCTACACCTTC,CASTWGAEVGGYTF
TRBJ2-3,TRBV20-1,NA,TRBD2,TGCAGTGCTAGTCCCGGGGGGGGGCAAGGAGATACGCAGTATTTT,CSASPGGGQGDTQYF
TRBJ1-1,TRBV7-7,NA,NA,TGTGCTAGCAGCGCCTCAATGAACACTGAAGCTTTCTTT,CASSASMNTEAFF
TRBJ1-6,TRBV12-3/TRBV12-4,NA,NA,TGTGCCAGCAGGAGGGAAAATTCACCCCTCCACTTT,CASRRENSPLHF
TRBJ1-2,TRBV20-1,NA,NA,TGCAGTGCTGGCGGGGGCGTCGATGGCTACACCTTC,CSAGGGVDGYTF
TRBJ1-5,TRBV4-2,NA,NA,TGTGCCAGCAGCCAAGAGATACCCGGACGGGCCAATCAGCCCCAGCATTTT,CASSQEIPGRANQPQHF
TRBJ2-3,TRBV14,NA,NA,TGTGCCAGCGGTGGACAACCCACAGATACGCAGTATTTT,CASGGQPTDTQYF
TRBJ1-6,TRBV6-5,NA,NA,TGTGCCAGCAGTTACGGGAGGAGCTCCTATAATTCACCCCTCCACTTT,CASSYGRSSYNSPLHF
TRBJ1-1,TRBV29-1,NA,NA,TGCAGCGTAAGGAAGGGAGGCGGCACTGAAGCTTTCTTT,CSVRKGGGTEAFF
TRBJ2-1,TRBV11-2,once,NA,TGTGCCAGCAGCCGGATCCGGGGGAGAGCCTACAATGAGCAGTTCTTC,CASSRIRGRAYNEQFF
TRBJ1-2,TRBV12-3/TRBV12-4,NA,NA,TGTGCCAGCAGTCCTAGACAGGTCCCTAACTATGGCTACACCTTC,CASSPRQVPNYGYTF
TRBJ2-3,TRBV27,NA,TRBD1,TGTGCCAGCAGCCCCGAGAGGGGGCTGCTTCCAGATACGCAGTATTTT,CASSPERGLLPDTQYF
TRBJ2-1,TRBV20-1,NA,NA,TGCAGTGCTAGCTCCAGGCGAGTGGATGATGAGCAGTTCTTC,CSASSRRVDDEQFF
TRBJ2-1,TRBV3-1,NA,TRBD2,TGTGCCAGCAGCCAGGAAGCGGGGGTCTTCAACAATGAGCAGTTCTTC,CASSQEAGVFNNEQFF
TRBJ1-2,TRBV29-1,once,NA,TGCAGCGTTGAAAACCACGACAATAACTATGGCTACACCTTC,CSVENHDNNYGYTF